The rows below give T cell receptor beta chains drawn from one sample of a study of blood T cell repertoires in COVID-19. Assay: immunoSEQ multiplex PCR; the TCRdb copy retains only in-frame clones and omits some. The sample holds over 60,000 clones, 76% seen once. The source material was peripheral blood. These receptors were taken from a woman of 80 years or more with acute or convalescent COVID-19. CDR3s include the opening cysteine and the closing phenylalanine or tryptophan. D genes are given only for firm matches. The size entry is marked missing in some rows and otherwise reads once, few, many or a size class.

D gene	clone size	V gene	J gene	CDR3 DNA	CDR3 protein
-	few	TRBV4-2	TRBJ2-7	TGTGCCAGCAGCCAGCGGGACCCACGCTACGACGAGCAGTACTTC	CASSQRDPRYDEQYF
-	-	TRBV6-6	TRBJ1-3	TGTGCCAGCAAAGAGGTCAGGGAGGACACCATATATTTT	CASKEVREDTIYF
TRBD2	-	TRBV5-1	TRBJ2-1	TGCGCCAGCAGCTTGAGTAGCGGGAGCTCCTACAATGAGCAGTTCTTC	CASSLSSGSSYNEQFF
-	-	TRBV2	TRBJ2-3	TGTGCCAGCAGGTGGGCAGCCTCAGATACGCAGTATTTT	CASRWAASDTQYF
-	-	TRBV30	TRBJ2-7	TGTGCCTGGAGTGTATTTCGCAGGGCGGGACTCCCCTACGAGCAGTACTTC	CAWSVFRRAGLPYEQYF
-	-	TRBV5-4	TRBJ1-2	TGTGCCAGCAGCTCGGACAGCCCCCGCTACACCTTC	CASSSDSPRYTF
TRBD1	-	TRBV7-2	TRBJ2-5	TGTGCCAGCAGCTTCAACAGGGGTTTGGAGACCCAGTACTTC	CASSFNRGLETQYF
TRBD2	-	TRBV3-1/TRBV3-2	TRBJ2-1	TGTGCCAGCAGCTTCGGGACTAGCGAGGACAATGAGCAGTTCTTC	CASSFGTSEDNEQFF
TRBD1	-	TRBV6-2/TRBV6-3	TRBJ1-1	TGTGCCAGCAGTTGGGACCGGGACAGCATGAACACTGAAGCTTTCTTT	CASSWDRDSMNTEAFF
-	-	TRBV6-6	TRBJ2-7	TGTGCCAGCAGTTACGGGGGGGCAGGGACTAAGCGTGCGCAGTACTTC	CASSYGGAGTKRAQYF
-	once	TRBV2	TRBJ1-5	TGTGCCAGCAGTGAAGCTCGTACCGGGCCCCAGCATTTT	CASSEARTGPQHF
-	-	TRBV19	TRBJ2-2	TGTGCCAGTAGTATAGTGTTGGCGACTGCACCCGGGGAGCTGTTTTTT	CASSIVLATAPGELFF
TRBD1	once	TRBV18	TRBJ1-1	TGTGCCAGCTCACTCGACAGGGCTCAAGCTTTCTTT	CASSLDRAQAFF
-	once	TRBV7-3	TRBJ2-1	TGTGCCAGCAGCCGACAGTTCACCTACAATGAGCAGTTCTTC	CASSRQFTYNEQFF
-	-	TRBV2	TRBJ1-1	TGTGCCAGCAGCATGCAGGGGAACACTGAAGCTTTCTTT	CASSMQGNTEAFF
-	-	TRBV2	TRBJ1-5	TGTGCCAGCAGAAAGGGCGGGAATCAGCCCCAGCATTTT	CASRKGGNQPQHF
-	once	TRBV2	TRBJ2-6	TGTGCCAGCAGTGAGGTAGTACCCGGGGCCAACGTCCTGACTTTC	CASSEVVPGANVLTF
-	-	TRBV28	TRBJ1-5	TGTGCCAGCAGGGGGCAGATTATGGGCAATCAGCCCCAGCATTTT	CASRGQIMGNQPQHF
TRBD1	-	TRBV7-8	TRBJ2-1	TGTGCCAGCAGCTTAGCGCTGACAGGGGAATATGAGCAGTTCTTC	CASSLALTGEYEQFF
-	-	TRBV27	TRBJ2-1	TGTGCCAGCACGGAACGACGGGTCAGAGCTTCAACAGAGCAGTTCTTC	CASTERRVRASTEQFF
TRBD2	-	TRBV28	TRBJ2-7	TGTGCCAGCAGTTCGGGGGGACTAGCGGGAACCGCCTACGAGCAGTACTTC	CASSSGGLAGTAYEQYF
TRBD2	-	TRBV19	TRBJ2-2	TGTGCCAGTAGTCCCCAGGGCCCCCGGGGGGACACCGGGGAGCTGTTTTTT	CASSPQGPRGDTGELFF
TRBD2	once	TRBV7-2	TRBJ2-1	TGTGCCAGCAGCTTAGTCGGCGGGGGGGACGGGGAGCAGTTCTTC	CASSLVGGGDGEQFF
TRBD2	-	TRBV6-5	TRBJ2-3	TGTGCCAGCACCCCCGGGACTAGCGTATACGGTACGCAGTATTTT	CASTPGTSVYGTQYF
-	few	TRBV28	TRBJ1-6	TGTGCCAGCAACATCCGTTCTAACAGCGGGGGACCCCTCCACTTT	CASNIRSNSGGPLHF
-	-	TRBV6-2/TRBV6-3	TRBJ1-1	TGTGCCAGCGGCCGGGACATGAACACTGAAGCTTTCTTT	CASGRDMNTEAFF
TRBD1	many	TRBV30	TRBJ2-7	TGTGCCTGGAGTGCCCCGGGACAGGGGTGGGGCGAGCAGTACTTC	CAWSAPGQGWGEQYF
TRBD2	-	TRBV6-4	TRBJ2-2	TGTGCCAGCAGCAGGACTAGCGGGAGAACCGGGGAGCTGTTTTTT	CASSRTSGRTGELFF
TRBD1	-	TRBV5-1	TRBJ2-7	TGCGCCAGCAGCTGGGGACAGACCCGGGGCTACGAGCAGTACTTC	CASSWGQTRGYEQYF
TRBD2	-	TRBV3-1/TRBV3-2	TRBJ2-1	TGTGCCAGCAGCCAACCGGGACTAGCCCCCTCAAATGAGCAGTTCTTC	CASSQPGLAPSNEQFF
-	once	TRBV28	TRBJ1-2	TGTGCCAGCAGTTTTTCGACATTTTTCTATGGCTACACCTTC	CASSFSTFFYGYTF
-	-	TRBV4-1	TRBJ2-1	TGCGCCAGCAGCCAAGGCAGACTTCTCGCTACCTACAATGAGCAGTTCTTC	CASSQGRLLATYNEQFF
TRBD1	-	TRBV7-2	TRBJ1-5	TGTGCCAGCAGCATAGCGGGACAGGGTAATAGGCCCCAGCATTTT	CASSIAGQGNRPQHF
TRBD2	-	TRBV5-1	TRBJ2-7	TGCGCCAGCAGCTCCCAACCTATGACTAGCGGGAGATCTTACGAGCAGTACTTC	CASSSQPMTSGRSYEQYF
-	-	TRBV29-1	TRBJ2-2	TGCAGCGCCAGAGGACTATCGAACACCGGGGAGCTGTTTTTT	CSARGLSNTGELFF
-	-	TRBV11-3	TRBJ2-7	TGTGCCAGCAGCCCCCCAAGGGGTAGCTACGAGCAGTACTTC	CASSPPRGSYEQYF
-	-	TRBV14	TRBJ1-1	TGTGCCAGCAGCCAATTAGTAGTACCTAACACTGAAGCTTTCTTT	CASSQLVVPNTEAFF
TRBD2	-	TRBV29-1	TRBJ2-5	TGCAGCGTCGGGATAGCGGGAGAGACCCAGTACTTC	CSVGIAGETQYF
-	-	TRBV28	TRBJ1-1	TGTGCCAGCAGTTTGAACCCAGCGAATGGGGCTTTCTTT	CASSLNPANGAFF
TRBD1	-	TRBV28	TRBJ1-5	TGTGCCAGCAGTTTATCCGGGACAGTAGGGAGCAATCAGCCCCAGCATTTT	CASSLSGTVGSNQPQHF
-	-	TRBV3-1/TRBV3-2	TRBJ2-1	TGTGCCAGCAGCCCGAGCCTCGGAGACGAGTCAAACAATGAGCAGTTCTTC	CASSPSLGDESNNEQFF
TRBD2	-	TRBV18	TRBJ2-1	TGTGCCAGCTCCCCCGGTCTAGCGGCCTCCTACAATGAGCAGTTCTTC	CASSPGLAASYNEQFF
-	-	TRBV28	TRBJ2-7	TGTGCCAGCTGGGGGGGGCGGGAGAGGCTCTACGAGCAGTACTTC	CASWGGRERLYEQYF
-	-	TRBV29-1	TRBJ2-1	TGCAGCCCCACCCCGCGGGACGCCGGAGGCAATGAGCAGTTCTTC	CSPTPRDAGGNEQFF
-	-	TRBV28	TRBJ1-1	TGTGCCAGCAGCGACCCGCCAGTGGGTCGCGGCACTGAAGCTTTCTTT	CASSDPPVGRGTEAFF
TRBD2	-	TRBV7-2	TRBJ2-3	TGTGCCAGCAGCCTTCCGTTTAGCGGGAGGGCCGGGAAGGATACGCAGTATTTT	CASSLPFSGRAGKDTQYF
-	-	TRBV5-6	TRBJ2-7	TGTGCCAGCAGCTTGACAGGGATCGCTGTCGAGCAGTACTTC	CASSLTGIAVEQYF
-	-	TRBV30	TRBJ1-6	TGTGCCTGGAGACAAACGGGGAAGTATAATTCACCCCTCCACTTT	CAWRQTGKYNSPLHF
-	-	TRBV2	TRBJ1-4	TGTGCCAGCAGGACTACAGGGACTAATGAAAAACTGTTTTTT	CASRTTGTNEKLFF
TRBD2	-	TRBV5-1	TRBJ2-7	TGCGCCAGCAGTCTTTCATGGACTAGCGGATCCAGCTCCTACGAGCAGTACTTC	CASSLSWTSGSSSYEQYF
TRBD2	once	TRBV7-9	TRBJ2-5	TGTGCCAGCAGCCCCTGGGAGGGTTTCCAAGAGACCCAGTACTTC	CASSPWEGFQETQYF